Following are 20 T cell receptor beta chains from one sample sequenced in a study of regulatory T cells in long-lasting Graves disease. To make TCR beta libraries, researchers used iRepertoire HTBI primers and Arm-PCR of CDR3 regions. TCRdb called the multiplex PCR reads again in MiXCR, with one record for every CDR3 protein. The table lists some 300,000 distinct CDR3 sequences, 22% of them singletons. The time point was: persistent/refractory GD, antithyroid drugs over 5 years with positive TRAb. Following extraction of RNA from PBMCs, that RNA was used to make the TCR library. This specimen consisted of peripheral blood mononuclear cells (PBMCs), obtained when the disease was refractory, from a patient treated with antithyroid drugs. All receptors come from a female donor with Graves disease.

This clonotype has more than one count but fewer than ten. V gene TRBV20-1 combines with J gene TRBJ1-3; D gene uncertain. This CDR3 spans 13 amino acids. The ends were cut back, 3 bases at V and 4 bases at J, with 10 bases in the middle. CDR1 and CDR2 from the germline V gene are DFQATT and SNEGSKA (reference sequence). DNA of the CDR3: TGCAGTGCTAGCGGAGTAGGCGGAAACACCATATATTTT. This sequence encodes CSASGVGGNTIYF.

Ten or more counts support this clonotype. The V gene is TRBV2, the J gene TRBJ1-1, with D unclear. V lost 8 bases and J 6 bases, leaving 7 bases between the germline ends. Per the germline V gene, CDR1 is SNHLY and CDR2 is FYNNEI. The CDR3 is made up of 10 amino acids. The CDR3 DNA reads TGTGCCAGCGCCCGGGCTGAAGCTTTCTTT. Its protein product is CASARAEAFF.

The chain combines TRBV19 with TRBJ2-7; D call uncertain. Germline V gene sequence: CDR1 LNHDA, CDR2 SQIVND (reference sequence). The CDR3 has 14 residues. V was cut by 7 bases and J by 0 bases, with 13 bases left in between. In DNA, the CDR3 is TGTGCCAGTATGCCCGTTTGGGGCTCCTACGAGCAGTACTTC. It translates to CASMPVWGSYEQYF.

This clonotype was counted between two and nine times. In nucleotides, the CDR3 is TGTGCCAGCAGGCCGGGCGGGGACACCGGGGAGCTGTTTTTT. Its protein product is CASRPGGDTGELFF. The V gene is TRBV6-1, the J gene TRBJ2-2; TRBD2 is a possible D gene (6 bases). CDR3 length: 14 amino acids. Germline V gives CDR1 MNHNS, CDR2 SASEGT. Between the trimmed V and J ends, which lost 6 bases and 3 bases, there was a span of 11 bases.

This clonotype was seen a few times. Written as DNA, the CDR3 is TGTGCCAGCAGCCAAAATCTACAGGGGGTTACCGGAAACACCATATATTTT. This gives the protein CASSQNLQGVTGNTIYF. The chain recombines TRBV3-1 with TRBJ1-3; 8 bases are a match to TRBD1. This CDR3 comprises 17 residues. V shed 2 bases and J 4 bases; nucleotides not matched to a gene: 10. Germline V gene data show CDR1 as LGHDT and CDR2 as YNNKEL (reference sequence).

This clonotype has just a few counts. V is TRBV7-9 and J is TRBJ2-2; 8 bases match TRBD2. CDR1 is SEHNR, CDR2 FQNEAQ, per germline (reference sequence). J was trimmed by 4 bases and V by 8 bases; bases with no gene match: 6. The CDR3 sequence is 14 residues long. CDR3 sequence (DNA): TGTGCCAGCCGGGAGGGAGTAGGCACCGGGGAGCTGTTTTTT. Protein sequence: CASREGVGTGELFF.

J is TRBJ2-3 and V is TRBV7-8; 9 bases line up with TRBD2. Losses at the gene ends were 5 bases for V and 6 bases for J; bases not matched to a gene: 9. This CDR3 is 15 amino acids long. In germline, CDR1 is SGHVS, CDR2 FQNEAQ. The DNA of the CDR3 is TGTGCCAGCAGCCCATTAGCGGGAGAGGTGGATACGCAGTATTTT. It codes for CASSPLAGEVDTQYF.

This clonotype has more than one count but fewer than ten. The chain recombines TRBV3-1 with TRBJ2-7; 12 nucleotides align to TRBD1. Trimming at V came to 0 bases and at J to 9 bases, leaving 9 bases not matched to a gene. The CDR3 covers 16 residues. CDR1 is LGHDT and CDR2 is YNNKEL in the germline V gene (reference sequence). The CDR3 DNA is TGTGCCAGCAGCCAAGAGCGGGACAGGGGGCGCGGGGGGCAGTACTTC. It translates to CASSQERDRGRGGQYF.

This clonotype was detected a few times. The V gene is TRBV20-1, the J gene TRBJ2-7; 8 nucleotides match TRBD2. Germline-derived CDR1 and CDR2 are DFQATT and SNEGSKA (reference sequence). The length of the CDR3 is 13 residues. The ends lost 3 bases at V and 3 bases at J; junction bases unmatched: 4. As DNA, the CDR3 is TGCAGTGCTAGTCGGACTAGCAGCTACGAGCAGTACTTC. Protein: CSASRTSSYEQYF.

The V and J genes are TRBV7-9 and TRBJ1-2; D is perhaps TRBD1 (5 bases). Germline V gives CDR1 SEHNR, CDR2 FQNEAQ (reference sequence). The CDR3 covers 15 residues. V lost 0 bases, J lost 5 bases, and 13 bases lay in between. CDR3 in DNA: TGTGCCAGCAGCTTAGCGGCGGGGGGACCTTATGGCTACACCTTC. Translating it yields CASSLAAGGPYGYTF. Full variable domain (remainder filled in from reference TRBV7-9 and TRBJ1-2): DTGVSQNPRHKITKRGQNVTFRCDPISEHNRLYWYRQTLGQGPEFLTYFQNEAQLEKSRLLSDRFSAERPKGSFSTLEIQRTEQGDSAMYLCASSLAAGGPYGYTFGSGTRLTVV.

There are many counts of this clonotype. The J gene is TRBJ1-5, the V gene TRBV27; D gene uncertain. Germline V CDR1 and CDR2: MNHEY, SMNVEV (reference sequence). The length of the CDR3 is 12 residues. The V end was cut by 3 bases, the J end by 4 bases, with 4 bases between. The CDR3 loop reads CASSFWNQPQHF. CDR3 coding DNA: TGTGCCAGCAGTTTCTGGAATCAGCCCCAGCATTTT.

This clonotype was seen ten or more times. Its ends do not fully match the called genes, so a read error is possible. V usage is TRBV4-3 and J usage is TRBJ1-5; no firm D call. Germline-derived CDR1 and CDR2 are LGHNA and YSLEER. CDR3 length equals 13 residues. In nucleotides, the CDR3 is TGTGCCAGCAGCCAAGACGGCGATCAGCCCCAGCATTTT. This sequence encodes CASSQDGDQPQHF.

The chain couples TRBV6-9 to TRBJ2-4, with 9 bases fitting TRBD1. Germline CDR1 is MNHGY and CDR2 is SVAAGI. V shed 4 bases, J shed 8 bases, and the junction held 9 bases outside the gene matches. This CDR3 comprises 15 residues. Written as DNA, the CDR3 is TGTGCCAGCAGTTCCGGGACAGGGAAGGTGGACATTCAGTACTTC. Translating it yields CASSSGTGKVDIQYF.

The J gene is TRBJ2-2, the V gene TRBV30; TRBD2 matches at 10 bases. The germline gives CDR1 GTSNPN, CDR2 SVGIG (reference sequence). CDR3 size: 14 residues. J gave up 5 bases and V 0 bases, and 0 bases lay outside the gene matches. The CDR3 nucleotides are TGTGCCTGGAGTGTACTAGCGGGAACCGGGGAGCTGTTTTTT. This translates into CAWSVLAGTGELFF.

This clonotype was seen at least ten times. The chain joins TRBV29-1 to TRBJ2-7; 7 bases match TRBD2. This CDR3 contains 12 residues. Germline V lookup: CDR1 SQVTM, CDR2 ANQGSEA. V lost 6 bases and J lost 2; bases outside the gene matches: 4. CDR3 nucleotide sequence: TGCAGCGTCGGGCGGGGGACCTACGAGCAGTACTTC. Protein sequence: CSVGRGTYEQYF.

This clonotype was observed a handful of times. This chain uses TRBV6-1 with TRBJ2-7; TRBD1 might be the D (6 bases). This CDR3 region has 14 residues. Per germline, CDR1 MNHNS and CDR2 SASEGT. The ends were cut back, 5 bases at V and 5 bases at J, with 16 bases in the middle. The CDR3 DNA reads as TGTGCCAGCAGTAACCTTTTACAGGGCAACGAGCAGTACTTC. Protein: CASSNLLQGNEQYF.

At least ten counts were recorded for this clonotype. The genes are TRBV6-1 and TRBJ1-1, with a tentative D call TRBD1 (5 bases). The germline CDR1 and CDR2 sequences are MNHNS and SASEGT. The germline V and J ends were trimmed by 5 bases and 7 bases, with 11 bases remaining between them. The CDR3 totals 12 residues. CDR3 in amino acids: CASSNLQGEAFF. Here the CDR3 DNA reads TGTGCCAGCAGTAACCTGCAGGGTGAAGCTTTCTTT.

This CDR3 is CASSQLAESYNEQFF. CDR3 sequence (DNA): TGTGCCAGCAGCCAGCTAGCGGAGTCCTACAATGAGCAGTTCTTC. This rearrangement joins TRBV3-1 to TRBJ2-1, with TRBD2 matching over 7 bases. Germline assignment: CDR1 LGHDT and CDR2 YNNKEL (reference sequence). This CDR3 is 15 amino acids long. V lost 3 bases, J lost 1 base, and 3 bases stayed unmatched.

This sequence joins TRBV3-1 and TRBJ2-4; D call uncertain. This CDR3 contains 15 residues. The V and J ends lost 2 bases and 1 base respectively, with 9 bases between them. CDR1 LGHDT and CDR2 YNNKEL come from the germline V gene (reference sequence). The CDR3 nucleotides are TGTGCCAGCAGCCAACCAGTCGGGGCCAAAAACATTCAGTACTTC. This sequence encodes CASSQPVGAKNIQYF.

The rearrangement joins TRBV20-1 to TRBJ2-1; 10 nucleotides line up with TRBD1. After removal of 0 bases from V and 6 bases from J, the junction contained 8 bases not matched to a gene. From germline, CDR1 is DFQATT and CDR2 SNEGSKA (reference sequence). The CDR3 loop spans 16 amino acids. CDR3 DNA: TGCAGTGCTAGAGACCCTTTCCGGACAGGGGGCAATGAGCAGTTCTTC. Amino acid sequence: CSARDPFRTGGNEQFF.